This T cell receptor (beta chain) was sequenced during a study of blood T cell repertoires in COVID-19. For the study at large: Acute-phase and convalescent COVID-19 samples originated in the United States, Italy and Spain.

In the original analysis: Using reference gene primer amplification, nucleated cell counts were estimated. Profiled with immunoSEQ multiplex PCR; TCRdb holds only in-frame clones, not every one. That table furnishes V, J and clone size, whereas the DNA furnished D and trimming. Altogether about 300,000 clones are present, approximately 81% being singletons, with the ten largest covering roughly 2.7%. The V and J ends lost 6 bases and 9 bases respectively, with 9 bases between them. The CDR3 is 11 residues long. The sequence derives from a woman in her 50s who had recovered from COVID-19. The chain has TRBV12-3 or TRBV12-4 and TRBJ1-5, with D tentatively TRBD1 (5 bases). Sequenced material: PBMCs or T cells enriched from blood (not recorded which). CDR3 in amino acids: CASSRGGPQHF. CDR3 bases: TGTGCCAGCAGCCGCGGGGGGCCCCAGCATTTT.